The T cell receptor (beta chain) described here comes from a study of T-cell memory formation after mild COVID-19. In the study overall: The two donors had largely donor-specific TCR clusters.

V lost 1 base, J lost 0 bases, and 14 bases lay in between. The CDR3 is 17 residues long. CDR1 and CDR2 (germline): LGHNA, YSLEER. TCRdb ran MiXCR on the 5' RACE reads and lists one entry per CDR3 protein. The sample consists of 450,000 or so distinct CDR3 sequences, about 23% of them appearing once. Overall study results and limits: The appearance of some responding clones in pre-infection memory suggested that cross-reactive memory joined. CD4+ contracting clones were found mainly in CM and EM, and CD8+ ones in EMRA. CD4/CD8 balance characterized clones contracting day 15 to 85, and CD4+ skew characterized later expanders.

This clonotype was seen more than once but under ten times. Its specificity is unknown. The TCR sequence derives from an adult woman who had mild COVID-19 (a few samples of this study predate the infection). Cell type and time point are not known. This chain links TRBV4-3 with TRBJ2-3, with a possible D match to TRBD2 (5 bases). The source material was PBMCs or a T cell subset sorted from them (not recorded which). For the CDR3, the DNA is TGCGCCAGCAGCCAAGTGGTTTGGGAGTTGAGCACAGATACGCAGTATTTT. Protein product: CASSQVVWELSTDTQYF.